Below, 25 T cell receptor beta chains from the same sample are listed, as sequenced in a study of blood T cells in healthy people across ages. The second PCR ran roughly 6 to 11 cycles with a sample-barcoded 5' primer and J-beta primers. Each CDR3 protein is one row after TCRdb ran MiXCR on the 5' RACE reads. The repertoire includes more than 750,000 distinct CDR3 sequences, just under 30% of them detected once, and approximately 10% sits in the top ten. This sample was also put to use in a study of T cells of mothers and their children.

Input material: blood. Receptor source: a woman aged 40 to 49 in good health.

The V and J genes are TRBV7-2 and TRBJ1-2, with 9 bases identical to TRBD1. Trimming removed 5 bases from V and 1 base from J; junction bases left unmatched: 8. Germline-derived CDR1 and CDR2 are SGHTA and FQGNSA. The CDR3 runs 16 residues. CDR3 protein: CASSLWPGQGNYGYTF. The CDR3, as DNA: TGTGCCAGCAGCCTATGGCCGGGACAGGGTAACTATGGCTACACCTTC.

This clonotype has only a few counts. The junction differs from germline at one of its ends, possibly a read error. The chain has TRBV7-2 and TRBJ1-3; perhaps TRBD1 as D (5 bases). CDR1 is SGHTA, CDR2 FQGNSA, per germline. The CDR3 sequence is 14 residues long. The DNA of the CDR3 is TGTGCCAGCAGCGCGGACATTACTGGAAGCACCATATATTTT. Translation: CASSADITGSTIYF.

This chain connects TRBV3-1 to TRBJ1-2; D remains ambiguous. The CDR3 length is 13 residues. Germline loops: CDR1 LGHDT, CDR2 YNNKEL (reference sequence). The V end lost 0 bases, the J end lost 8 bases, and 10 bases lay between the germline ends. The DNA for the CDR3 is TGTGCCAGCAGCCAAGATCAGAGTCTGGGCTACACCTTC. It translates to CASSQDQSLGYTF.

CDR3 amino acids: CASSSGTVEQYF. Here the CDR3 DNA reads TGTGCCAGCAGCTCGGGGACAGTCGAGCAGTACTTC. The genes are TRBV13 and TRBJ2-5, with 7 bases identical to TRBD1. The closer fit of TRBJ2-7 to the DNA end suggests the J call may be wrong. CDR1 and CDR2 from the germline V gene are PRHDT and FYEKMQ (reference sequence). The CDR3 contains 12 residues.

The genes are TRBV20-1 and TRBJ2-5; TRBD1 matches at 7 bases. The V gene end was trimmed by 3 bases and the J gene end by 8 bases; junction bases not matched to a gene: 9. CDR3 length: 13 amino acids. The germline CDR1 and CDR2 sequences are DFQATT and SNEGSKA (reference sequence). The CDR3 DNA is TGCAGTGCTAGTAGGGGGCCCGGGGAAACCCAGTACTTC. It codes for CSASRGPGETQYF.

V usage is TRBV18 and J usage is TRBJ1-1; perhaps TRBD1 as D (6 bases). The CDR3 is 15 amino acids. CDR1 KGHSH and CDR2 LQKENI come from the germline V gene. Trimming cost V 2 bases and J 2 bases, with 12 bases left between them. CDR3 region: CASSPLGALNTEAFF. CDR3 coding DNA: TGTGCCAGCTCACCATTGGGGGCGCTAAACACTGAAGCTTTCTTT.

The chain joins TRBV28 to TRBJ2-7; D perhaps matches TRBD1 (5 bases). V lost 5 bases and J lost 0, with 20 bases in between. The CDR3 loop spans 17 amino acids. The germline V gene encodes CDR1 MDHEN and CDR2 SYDVKM. The CDR3 is CASSPSYLRQYSYEQYF. The CDR3 DNA reads as TGTGCCAGCAGTCCCTCCTATCTGAGACAGTACTCCTACGAGCAGTACTTC.

Turning to this clonotype: This may arise from a read error, as a much more abundant clone is one base away. The rearrangement joins TRBV5-6 to TRBJ2-4, with TRBD2 identical over 14 bases. This CDR3 comprises 17 residues. The junction had 8 bases not matched to a gene; V was cut back by 4 bases and J by 5 bases. In germline, CDR1 is SGHDT, CDR2 YYEEEE. Written as DNA, the CDR3 is TGTGCCAGCAGCCACGGACTAGCGGGGGGTGCCGAAAACATTCAGTACTTC. Translating gives CASSHGLAGGAENIQYF.

Notes on this clonotype: A read error may produce the germline difference seen at one junction end. The CDR3 bases are TGTGCCTGCAGCTCCGGGCCAACCTCCTATGGCTACACCTTC. It specifies CACSSGPTSYGYTF. The chain carries TRBV7-9 and TRBJ1-2; D call uncertain. This CDR3 has 14 residues. The germline V gene has CDR1 SEHNR and CDR2 FQNEAQ (reference sequence).

This clonotype was counted many times. This chain links TRBV27 with TRBJ2-7; TRBD2 aligns across 7 bases. There are 14 residues in the CDR3. CDR1 and CDR2 (germline): MNHEY, SMNVEV (reference sequence). V shed 4 bases, J shed 5 bases, and the junction held 8 bases outside the gene matches. In DNA, the CDR3 is TGTGCCAGCAGTTCGACTAGCTTAGGGGACGAGCAGTACTTC. It is translated as CASSSTSLGDEQYF.

The chain is built from TRBV28 and TRBJ1-6, with 7 nucleotides matching TRBD1. The trim removed 4 bases at V and 9 bases at J, leaving 9 bases unmatched. The CDR3 contains 15 residues. Looked up from germline, CDR1 is MDHEN and CDR2 is SYDVKM. CDR3 nucleotide sequence: TGTGCCAGCAGTTCAAGACAGGGAGCAAGTTCACCCCTCCACTTT. Protein: CASSSRQGASSPLHF.

This clonotype showed up just a few times. The rearrangement joins TRBV5-1 to TRBJ1-2; D is perhaps TRBD1 (5 bases). This CDR3 contains 14 residues. Trimming cost V 5 bases and J 6 bases, with 17 bases left between them. Per germline, CDR1 SGHRS and CDR2 YFSETQ. CDR3 nucleotide sequence: TGCGCCAGCAGTATCAGGGCGATTGGAGATGGCTACACCTTC. Protein: CASSIRAIGDGYTF.

This clonotype was seen a handful of times. The chain is built from TRBV5-1 and TRBJ2-3; D is uncertain. The V end lost 3 bases, the J end lost 8 bases, and 16 bases lay between the germline ends. Looked up from germline, CDR1 is SGHRS and CDR2 is YFSETQ. The CDR3 runs 14 residues. The CDR3 is CASSSLDAAGTQYF. The CDR3 nucleotides read TGCGCCAGCAGCTCACTCGATGCGGCTGGTACGCAGTATTTT.

The rearrangement joins TRBV29-1 to TRBJ2-7; D is perhaps TRBD2 (5 bases). Trimming removed 3 bases at V and 1 base at J, with 10 bases between. Germline values: CDR1 SQVTM, CDR2 ANQGSEA. The CDR3 loop spans 13 amino acids. The chain's CDR3 is CSVEYRGSYEQYF. DNA for the CDR3: TGCAGCGTTGAGTATAGAGGGTCCTACGAGCAGTACTTC.

This clonotype came up many times. This rearrangement joins TRBV7-8 to TRBJ2-1, with TRBD2 identical over 10 bases. Germline trimming cut 0 bases from V and 4 bases from J; bases unmatched to any gene: 9. The V gene's germline CDR1 is SGHVS and CDR2 FQNEAQ. This CDR3 has 18 residues. Here the CDR3 reads CASSLARIAGGRYNEQFF. The CDR3 DNA follows: TGTGCCAGCAGCTTAGCGAGGATAGCGGGGGGCCGTTACAATGAGCAGTTCTTC.

This clonotype was counted many times. This chain uses TRBV30 with TRBJ2-7, with D maybe TRBD1 (6 bases). The CDR3 sequence is 13 residues long. With 2 bases removed from V and 5 bases from J, the gap between germline ends came to 13 bases. Germline CDR1 and CDR2: GTSNPN and SVGIG (reference sequence). The DNA for the CDR3 is TGTGCCTGGAGTCGCCAGGGGACCAACGAGCAGTACTTC. This codes for CAWSRQGTNEQYF. The full variable domain, with the rest looked up from reference TRBV30 and TRBJ2-7, is SQTIHQWPATLVQPVGSPLSLECTVEGTSNPNLYWYRQAAGRGLQLLFYSVGIGQISSEVPQNLSASRPQDRQFILSSKKLLLSDSGFYLCAWSRQGTNEQYFGPGTRLTVT.

A few counts support this clonotype. The chain couples TRBV7-2 to TRBJ1-4; D ambiguous. V was pared by 3 bases and J by 4 bases, with 9 bases between. Germline V gene data show CDR1 as SGHTA and CDR2 as FQGNSA. This CDR3 is 14 amino acids long. Here the CDR3 DNA reads TGTGCCAGCAGCTTGATGGGTGGTAATGAAAAACTGTTTTTT. This codes for CASSLMGGNEKLFF.

This clonotype has a handful of counts. V and J are TRBV19 and TRBJ2-3; D call uncertain. This CDR3 comprises 13 residues. Trimming removed 6 bases from V and 0 bases from J, with 7 bases in between. CDR1 is LNHDA and CDR2 is SQIVND in the germline V gene (reference sequence). CDR3 sequence: CASSHASTDTQYF. Written as DNA, the CDR3 is TGTGCCAGTAGCCACGCGAGCACAGATACGCAGTATTTT.

The rearrangement uses TRBV28 and TRBJ2-1; 11 positions agree with TRBD1. Trimming took 5 bases from V and 8 from J; bases not matched to a gene: 11. The germline V gene encodes CDR1 MDHEN and CDR2 SYDVKM. This CDR3 is 16 amino acids long. For the CDR3, the DNA is TGTGCCAGCAGTCCCTACCGGGACAGGGGGTCCCATGAGCAGTTCTTC. This translates into CASSPYRDRGSHEQFF.

This clonotype has at least ten counts. V and J are TRBV28 and TRBJ1-6, with TRBD1 matching over 8 bases. Trimming at V came to 5 bases and at J to 3 bases, leaving 3 bases not matched to a gene. The V gene's germline CDR1 is MDHEN and CDR2 SYDVKM. The CDR3 loop spans 15 amino acids. CDR3 sequence (DNA): TGTGCCAGCAGTCCCGGGACAGGCTATAATTCACCCCTCCACTTT. Encoded protein: CASSPGTGYNSPLHF.

This clonotype has a count of ten or more. The V and J genes are TRBV12-3 or TRBV12-4 and TRBJ2-7, with TRBD2 matching over 11 bases. J was trimmed by 4 bases and V by 4 bases; bases with no gene match: 6. The CDR3 extends over 15 amino acids. In DNA, the CDR3 is TGTGCCAGCAGTTCTAGACTAGCGGGGAGATACGAGCAGTACTTC. Amino acids: CASSSRLAGRYEQYF.

This chain links TRBV4-1 with TRBJ1-1; D gene ambiguous. V gave up 2 bases and J gave up 1 base, with 11 bases separating them. Germline loops: CDR1 MGHRA, CDR2 YSYEKL. This CDR3 region has 15 residues. CDR3 bases: TGCGCCAGCAGCCAATTACAAGGGTGGAACACTGAAGCTTTCTTT. Its translation: CASSQLQGWNTEAFF.

The chain joins TRBV18 to TRBJ2-7, with 8 positions matching TRBD1. V lost 3 bases to trimming and J lost 0 bases; unmatched junction nucleotides: 4. The CDR3 runs 15 residues. Germline lookup yields CDR1 KGHSH and CDR2 LQKENI. The CDR3 here is CASSPNGQGSYEQYF. CDR3 nucleotide sequence: TGTGCCAGCTCACCGAATGGACAGGGCTCCTACGAGCAGTACTTC.

The rearrangement links TRBV2 to TRBJ2-3; a possible D gene is TRBD2 (6 bases). V lost 7 bases, J lost 1 base, and 18 bases lay in between. In germline, CDR1 is SNHLY, CDR2 FYNNEI. The CDR3 length is 16 residues. The CDR3 spells CASMPSSSEGTDTQYF. In nucleotides, the CDR3 is TGTGCCAGCATGCCCTCCTCTAGCGAGGGCACAGATACGCAGTATTTT.

This chain joins TRBV29-1 and TRBJ2-2; 12 bases map to TRBD1. CDR3 length: 14 residues. J gave up 4 bases and V 5 bases, and 2 bases lay outside the gene matches. The germline V gene has CDR1 SQVTM and CDR2 ANQGSEA. The CDR3 nucleotides read TGCAGCGTTCTGGGACAGGGGGCCACCGGGGAGCTGTTTTTT. It is translated as CSVLGQGATGELFF.